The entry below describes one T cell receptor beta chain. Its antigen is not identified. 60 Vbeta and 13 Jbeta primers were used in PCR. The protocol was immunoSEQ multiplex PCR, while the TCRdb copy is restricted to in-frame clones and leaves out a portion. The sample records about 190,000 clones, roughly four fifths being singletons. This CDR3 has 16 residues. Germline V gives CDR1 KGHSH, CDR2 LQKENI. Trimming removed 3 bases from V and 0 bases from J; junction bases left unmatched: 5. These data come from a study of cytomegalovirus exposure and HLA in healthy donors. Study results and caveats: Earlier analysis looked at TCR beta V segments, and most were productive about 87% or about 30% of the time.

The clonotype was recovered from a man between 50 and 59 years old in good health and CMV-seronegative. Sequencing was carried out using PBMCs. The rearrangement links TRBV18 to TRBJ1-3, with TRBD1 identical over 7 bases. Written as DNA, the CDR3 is TGTGCCAGCTCACCGAACCGGGACAGCTCTGGAAACACCATATATTTT. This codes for CASSPNRDSSGNTIYF.